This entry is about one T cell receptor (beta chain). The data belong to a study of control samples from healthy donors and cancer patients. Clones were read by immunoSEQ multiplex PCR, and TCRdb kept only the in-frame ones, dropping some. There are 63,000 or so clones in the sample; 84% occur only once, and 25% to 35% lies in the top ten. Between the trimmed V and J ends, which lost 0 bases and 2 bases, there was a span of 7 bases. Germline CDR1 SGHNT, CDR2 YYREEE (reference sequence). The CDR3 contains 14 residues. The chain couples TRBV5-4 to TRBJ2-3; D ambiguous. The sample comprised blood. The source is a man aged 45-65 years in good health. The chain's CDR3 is CASSLVGYTDTQYF. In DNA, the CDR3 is TGTGCCAGCAGCTTGGTGGGGTACACAGATACGCAGTATTTT.